This entry lists 20 T cell receptor beta chains sequenced from one sample in a study of Ad26.COV2.S vaccination and SARS-CoV-2 variants. Treatment described: roughly 18 received Ad26.COV2.S at low or high dose, single or two shots; about 5 received placebo; per-sample allocation not given. The samples were gathered on day 63 after the first injection of vaccine or placebo. The assay was immunoSEQ multiplex PCR, and TCRdb's table has in-frame clones only and misses some. This sample carries about 350,000 clones, 85% of them seen once, and the ten largest clones take about 3.3%. The sequenced sample was peripheral blood, obtained in a trial of Ad26.COV2.S vaccine versus placebo. The receptors were sampled from a person between 18 and 59 years old who received the Ad26.COV2.S COVID-19 vaccine or a placebo.

V and J are TRBV4-3 and TRBJ1-2; D not resolved. This CDR3 comprises 16 residues. V was shortened by 0 bases and J by 2 bases, with 13 bases between the two germline ends. Germline CDR1 and CDR2: LGHNA and YSLEER. The CDR3 bases are TGCGCCAGCAGCCAAGATGGAACAAACTTGAACTATGGCTACACCTTC. Translated: CASSQDGTNLNYGYTF.

The chain recombines TRBV4-3 with TRBJ2-1; 8 positions agree with TRBD2. Looked up from germline, CDR1 is LGHNA and CDR2 is YSLEER. Unmatched junction bases numbered 5, after V lost 4 bases and J lost 0 bases. This CDR3 is built from 16 residues. The CDR3 spells CASSPGGTRSYNEQFF. The CDR3 DNA sequence: TGCGCCAGCAGCCCGGGGGGGACCCGCTCCTACAATGAGCAGTTCTTC.

Only one count was recorded for this clone. The chain uses TRBV5-1 and TRBJ2-7; 7 nucleotides agree with TRBD2. Germline-derived CDR1 and CDR2 are SGHRS and YFSETQ. The junction had 10 bases not matched to a gene; V was cut back by 4 bases and J by 0 bases. The CDR3 is 16 residues long. This CDR3 reads CASSLAGVGASYEQYF. The CDR3 bases are TGCGCCAGCAGCCTGGCGGGGGTTGGGGCCTCCTACGAGCAGTACTTC.

The chain combines TRBV2 with TRBJ2-2; TRBD2 matches 13 bases. The germline V gene has CDR1 SNHLY and CDR2 FYNNEI. CDR3 length: 17 amino acids. V shed 7 bases and J 2 bases; nucleotides not matched to a gene: 7. The CDR3 is CASTKLAGGINTGELFF. The CDR3 DNA reads TGTGCCAGCACCAAACTAGCGGGAGGGATAAACACCGGGGAGCTGTTTTTT. The full variable domain, with the rest looked up from reference TRBV2 and TRBJ2-2, is EPEVTQTPSHQVTQMGQEVILRCVPISNHLYFYWYRQILGQKVEFLVSFYNNEISEKSEIFDDQFSVERPDGSNFTLKIRSTKLEDSAMYFCASTKLAGGINTGELFFGEGSRLTVL.

The V call is TRBV30, the J call TRBJ1-5, with TRBD1 matching over 8 bases. The junction had 8 bases not matched to a gene; V was cut back by 0 bases and J by 1 base. The length of the CDR3 is 17 residues. Germline lookup yields CDR1 GTSNPN and CDR2 SVGIG (reference sequence). The CDR3 bases are TGTGCCTGGAGTGTAGACAGGGGTCGAATGAGCAATCAGCCCCAGCATTTT. Its protein is CAWSVDRGRMSNQPQHF.

This chain uses TRBV12-2 with TRBJ1-1. TRBV12-2 is given as a pseudogene. This CDR3 has 15 amino acids. For the CDR3, the DNA is TGTGCAAGTCGCTTAGAAGCCGTGAGGATTCTTGAAGCTTTCTTT. It translates to CASRLEAVRILEAFF.

This clone showed up just once. The chain joins TRBV7-2 to TRBJ2-4, with D possibly matching TRBD1 (5 bases). The germline V gene has CDR1 SGHTA and CDR2 FQGNSA. V was cut by 0 bases and J by 2 bases, with 11 bases left in between. The CDR3 consists of 16 residues. CDR3 protein: CASSLARVGTKNIQYF. The CDR3 DNA sequence: TGTGCCAGCAGCTTAGCCAGGGTTGGGACCAAAAACATTCAGTACTTC.

J is TRBJ2-2 and V is TRBV19; tentatively, D is TRBD2 (6 bases). Trimming left V 3 bases short and J 3 bases short, with 11 bases between. This CDR3 spans 15 amino acids. CDR1 and CDR2 from the germline V gene are LNHDA and SQIVND (reference sequence). The CDR3 DNA follows: TGTGCCAGTAGTATGATATCGGGGGACACCGGGGAGCTGTTTTTT. Translating gives CASSMISGDTGELFF.

This clone has a handful of counts. The rearrangement links TRBV6-4 to TRBJ2-1, with a weak D call TRBD2 (5 bases). The CDR3 has 13 amino acids. Trimming removed 2 bases from V and 3 bases from J, with 5 bases in between. Germline V gene data show CDR1 as MRHNA and CDR2 as SNTAGT. The CDR3 DNA sequence: TGTGCCAGCAGTGACGGGAGCTACAATGAGCAGTTCTTC. Protein product: CASSDGSYNEQFF.

In regard to this clone: The junction and the germline gene differ at one end; a read error may be behind it. The rearrangement uses TRBV4-1 and TRBJ1-3; weak D call: TRBD1 (6 bases). The germline gives CDR1 MGHRA, CDR2 YSYEKL. This CDR3 is built from 16 residues. CDR3 bases: TGCGCCAGCAGCCAAACAAATCGAGAGGGGGGAAGGGGTGAATTGTTT. Its translation is CASSQTNREGGRGELF.

J is TRBJ2-7 and V is TRBV20-1, with D perhaps TRBD1 (5 bases). The CDR3 covers 11 residues. Germline CDR1 and CDR2: DFQATT and SNEGSKA (reference sequence). The V end was cut by 5 bases, the J end by 1 base, with 6 bases between. CDR3 in amino acids: CSAGASYEQYF. The CDR3 region has the DNA TGCAGTGCTGGGGCTTCCTACGAGCAGTACTTC.

The chain is built from TRBV5-1 and TRBJ2-5; 7 bases are a match to TRBD2. The CDR3 has 14 residues. Trimming cost V 4 bases and J 1 base; bases outside gene matches: 4. CDR1 is SGHRS, CDR2 YFSETQ, per germline. The CDR3 reads CASSRGRGQETQYF. CDR3 nucleotides: TGCGCCAGCAGCCGGGGGAGGGGCCAAGAGACCCAGTACTTC.

This chain connects TRBV3-1 (or the pseudogene TRBV3-2) to TRBJ2-3, with 10 bases aligning to TRBD2. CDR3 length: 14 amino acids. With 1 base clipped from V and 12 bases from J, the junction kept 7 bases outside the gene matches. CDR1 LGHDT and CDR2 YNNKEL come from the germline V gene (reference sequence). The CDR3 sequence is CASSQVGSGRAQYF. CDR3 bases: TGTGCCAGCAGCCAAGTTGGCAGCGGGAGGGCCCAGTATTTT.

The gene calls are TRBV25-1 and TRBJ1-5; 9 nucleotides line up with TRBD1. This CDR3 region has 14 residues. CDR1 is MGHDK and CDR2 is SYGVNS in the germline V gene. Unmatched junction bases numbered 5, after V lost 2 bases and J lost 9 bases. The CDR3 nucleotides read TGTGCCAGCAGTGAAAGGGACAGGGTTCGGCCCCAGCATTTT. This sequence encodes CASSERDRVRPQHF.

The chain joins TRBV7-6 to TRBJ2-7; D is unresolved. The CDR3 is made up of 14 amino acids. Germline CDR1 reads SGHVS; CDR2 reads FNYEAQ. The V end lost 3 bases, the J end lost 1 base, and 10 bases lay between the germline ends. CDR3 sequence (DNA): TGTGCCAGCAGCTTGCTCCCCCTTTCCTACGAGCAGTACTTC. This translates into CASSLLPLSYEQYF.

Of note for this clone: At one of its ends the junction is not consistent with the germline gene, which may arise from a read error. The CDR3 bases are TGTGCCAGCAGCTCGGACCGAGACAATCAGCAGTTCTTC. Amino acid sequence: CASSSDRDNQQFF. The chain couples TRBV7-9 to TRBJ2-1; D not resolved. The CDR3 sequence is 13 residues long. Per germline, CDR1 SEHNR and CDR2 FQNEAQ (reference sequence).

The chain employs TRBV27 and TRBJ2-7; no clear D. Trimming left V 0 bases short and J 2 bases short, with 8 bases between. CDR3 length equals 14 residues. Germline CDR1 MNHEY, CDR2 SMNVEV (reference sequence). The CDR3 DNA sequence: TGTGCCAGCAGTTTATCGAACGCGGCCTACGAGCAGTACTTC. It is translated as CASSLSNAAYEQYF.

The chain employs TRBV18 and TRBJ1-4; no reliable D call. The CDR3 is 15 residues long. Per germline, CDR1 KGHSH and CDR2 LQKENI. Trimming shortened V by 2 bases and J by 0 bases, and 7 bases separated the two germline ends. The CDR3 region has the DNA TGTGCCAGCTCACCATGGGCGGCAACTAATGAAAAACTGTTTTTT. Amino acid sequence: CASSPWAATNEKLFF.

This rearrangement joins TRBV6-5 to TRBJ2-5; D is possibly TRBD1 or TRBD2 (5 bases each). V lost 9 bases to trimming and J lost 3 bases, with 11 bases between them. This CDR3 has 12 residues. Germline loops: CDR1 MNHEY, CDR2 SVGAGI. The CDR3: CASRQRKETQYF. The CDR3 coding sequence is TGTGCCAGTAGACAGCGGAAAGAGACCCAGTACTTC.

The DNA for the CDR3 is TGTGCCAGCAGCCCCGACAGAAACATGAACACTGAAGCTTTCTTT. Its translation: CASSPDRNMNTEAFF. The chain recombines TRBV7-9 with TRBJ1-1; D may be TRBD1 (5 bases). The CDR3 spans 15 residues. Trimming removed 5 bases at V and 0 bases at J, with 13 bases between. CDR1 SEHNR and CDR2 FQNEAQ come from the germline V gene (reference sequence).